Below are 2 T cell receptor beta chains sequenced from a single sample in a study of T-cell reconstitution after alpha-beta-depleted transplantation in children. Unique molecular identifiers were used to barcode this TCRbeta library. MiXCR, applied by TCRdb to the PCR reads, yields one record per CDR3 protein. The sample has some 390,000 distinct CDR3 sequences; roughly 22% are singletons. Material: PBMCs from the stem cell graft donor, obtained from the stem cell graft. The receptors here all came from a human donor who donated a stem cell graft to a child with acute myeloid leukemia.

The sample holds a few counts of this clonotype. This chain connects TRBV5-5 to TRBJ2-1; D is perhaps TRBD2 (6 bases). CDR1 is SGHKS and CDR2 is YYEKEE in the germline V gene (reference sequence). The CDR3 runs to 12 residues. The germline V and J ends were trimmed by 5 bases and 6 bases, with 9 bases remaining between them. Here the CDR3 DNA reads TGTGCCAGCAGGCGGGATGGCAATGAGCAGTTCTTC. Translation: CASRRDGNEQFF.

In its sample, this clonotype was seen many times. The rearrangement links TRBV10-3 to TRBJ2-5; D remains ambiguous. This CDR3 region has 15 residues. From germline, CDR1 is ENHRY and CDR2 SYGVKD. V was cut by 2 bases and J by 0 bases, with 10 bases left in between. The CDR3 region is CAISEPGANQETQYF. DNA of the CDR3: TGTGCCATCAGTGAGCCTGGTGCCAACCAAGAGACCCAGTACTTC.